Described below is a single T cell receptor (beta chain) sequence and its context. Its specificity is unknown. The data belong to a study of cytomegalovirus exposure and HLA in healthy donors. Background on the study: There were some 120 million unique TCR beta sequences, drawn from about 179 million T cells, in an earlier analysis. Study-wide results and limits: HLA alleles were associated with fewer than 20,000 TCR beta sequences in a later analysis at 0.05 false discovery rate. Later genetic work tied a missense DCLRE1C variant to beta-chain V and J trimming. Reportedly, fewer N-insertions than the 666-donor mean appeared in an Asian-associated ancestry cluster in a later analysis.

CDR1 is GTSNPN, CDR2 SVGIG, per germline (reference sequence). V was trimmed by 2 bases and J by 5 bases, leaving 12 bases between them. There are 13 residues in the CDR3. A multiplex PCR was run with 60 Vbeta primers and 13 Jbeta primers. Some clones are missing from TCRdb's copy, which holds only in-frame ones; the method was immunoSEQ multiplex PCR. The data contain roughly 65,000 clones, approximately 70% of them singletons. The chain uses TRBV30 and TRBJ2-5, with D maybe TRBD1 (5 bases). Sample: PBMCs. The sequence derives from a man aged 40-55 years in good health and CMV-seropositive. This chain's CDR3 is CAWSLPGMETQYF. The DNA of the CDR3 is TGTGCCTGGAGTCTACCAGGGATGGAGACCCAGTACTTC.